This TCR beta chain comes out of a study of chemoradiotherapy in HPV16-positive cancers. Study conclusions and caveats: Only a couple of HPV16-positive patients supplied the functional HPV-specificity definition.

The repertoire was sequenced with immunoSEQ multiplex PCR; TCRdb's copy has only in-frame clones and lacks some. The table shows around 30,000 clones, with about 90% occurring only once. The germline V gene encodes CDR1 SGHTA and CDR2 FQGTGA. The CDR3 sequence is 16 residues long. Trimming stripped 2 bases from V and 5 bases from J, with 13 bases between. Notes on this clone: The target antigen is unknown.

The TCR comes from a human donor with HPV-associated anogenital cancer. Sequencing used blood, obtained from a patient who underwent chemoradiotherapy. V gene TRBV7-3 combines with J gene TRBJ1-6; D is uncertain. The DNA of the CDR3 is TGTGCCAGCAGCTTAGAGTCGCCGCCAAATAATTCACCCCTCCACTTT. Translating gives CASSLESPPNNSPLHF. Together with reference TRBV7-3 and TRBJ1-6, the CDR3 gives the full variable domain: GAGVSQTPSNKVTEKGKYVELRCDPISGHTALYWYRQSLGQGPEFLIYFQGTGAADDSGLPNDRFFAVRPEGSVSTLKIQRTERGDSAVYLCASSLESPPNNSPLHFGNGTRLTVT.